The present T cell receptor (beta chain) was sequenced within a study of T cell repertoires in cytomegalovirus infection (dated by TCRdb to between 2018 and 2021). Study-wide context: The peptide stimulations were aimed at well-studied HLA-B-restricted epitopes as well as recently identified HLA-C-restricted CMV epitopes, whose presentation resists viral immunomodulation. Donor HLA type was relevant to the analysis, because carriage of CMV infection together with the matching HLA type was indicated by public TCR beta signatures.

Broad study findings and their caveats: The ex vivo response was dominated by HLA-C-restricted CMV-specific TCR beta clonotypes, and the single most frequent clonotype in two of eight donors was supplied by these HLA-C-restricted clonotypes. In both this cohort and an independent cohort of 350 or so donors, the cumulative frequency of public TCR beta family members distinguished carriers of CMV infection plus the relevant HLA type.

This specimen's treatment or condition label, per the study, means: in vitro stimulation with specific CMV peptide epitopes to enrich CMV-specific T cells. TCRdb names Illumina HiSeq 1500 as the instrument used. TCRdb itself trimmed the public reads at Q25 with fastp, ran MiXCR and retained productive beta chains. When rows share a CDR3 protein, they turn into one entry using the most common DNA and genes. The table for this sample lists some 200,000 distinct CDR3 sequences; about 40% of them were counted only once. 55% to 60% of the sample is in the top ten clones. For this clonotype: Its antigen is unknown. No much larger clone is present one base from it, and per-base qualities are unavailable.

From cysteine to phenylalanine, the CDR3 is 15 amino acids long. This entry keeps only the CDR3 DNA: 45 bases, framed from base 1. Cut back by 0 bases and 0 bases, the V and J ends lie 10 bases apart. CDR1 and CDR2 (SGDLS, YYNGEE) derive from the germline V gene. The origin of this receptor is a human donor in good health (CMV status not recorded). Some clones in this sample may be carry-over from other donors' samples. In this chain, TRBV9 is recombined with TRBJ2-7; matching of 5 bases hints at TRBD2 as the D gene. This specimen was CD8+ T cells from cultured PBMCs, taken from culture after CMV antigen stimulation. CDR3 sequence: CASSVGSSASYEQYF. The DNA sequence is as follows: TGTGCCAGCAGCGTAGGAAGTAGCGCCTCCTACGAGCAGTACTTC. With the portions outside the CDR3 filled from the reference TRBV9 and TRBJ2-7 genes, the complete variable region becomes DSGVTQTPKHLITATGQRVTLRCSPRSGDLSVYWYQQSLDQGLQFLIQYYNGEERAKGNILERFSAQQFPDLHSELNLSSLELGDSALYFCASSVGSSASYEQYFGPGTRLTVT.